The subject of this entry is one T cell receptor (beta chain). Its antigen specificity is not known. No much larger clone exists at a distance of one base, and base qualities are not known. Interpreted using the paper, the time point label stands for: baseline before first vaccination. Samples from vaccinated people were obtained from the UK trials COV001 and COV002, which included a single-blind randomized controlled phase 2/3 trial of AZD1222 (ChAdOx1 nCoV-19) in healthy adults. For TCRbeta chain sequencing, PBMC samples from trial participants were taken at day 0 and at day 28 after the second dose. The source of the sample is a study of T cell responses to AZD1222 COVID-19 vaccine (TCRdb year 2021). As for the study more broadly: AZD1222 recipients given second doses at about 4 weeks or at about 12 weeks were pooled, since spike-specific TCR depth and breadth were not found to differ between the two schedules. A total of about 230 trial participants underwent TCR sequencing, of whom 200 to 220 received two doses of AZD1222 and some 25 received two doses of the MenACWY control vaccine. Enrollment into the trials was organized by age into subgroups of 18-55, 56-69 and 70-plus years, and those subgroups contained roughly 140, 27 and 60 TCR-sequenced participants, respectively. The paper's findings and limits, for the study overall: The 56-69-year group was small, and its depth increase did not reach significance, likely because of low power. No day 14 peak-response samples were available, so repertoires were characterized only after the peak T cell response. Spike-specific TCR breadth and depth rose significantly after two AZD1222 doses compared with day 0 and with MenACWY recipients. Participants were mostly white British and included more females than males, and it was suggested by the authors that clonal diversity may have been underestimated. The vaccine-associated CD4 TCRs covered the entire spike protein, and the dominant responses fell in regions 160-218 and 743-854. Conclusions about previously exposed vaccinees are limited, since just five or six AZD1222 recipients were seropositive for SARS-CoV-2 at baseline. Nearly half of unique spike-specific TCRs reportedly recognized epitopes outside regions mutated in the B.1.351 and B.1.1.7 variants.

The CDR3 regions of human TCRbeta chains were analyzed by immunosequencing. On the authors' methods: TCRs in the repertoires were matched against a reference library of SARS-CoV-2-specific TCRs that had been generated with the MIRA antigen-specificity platform. Breadth was defined as the fraction of unique TCRs that were SARS-CoV-2-associated. Depth was defined as the fraction of total T cells that were SARS-CoV-2-associated. Using the MIRA data, each spike-specific TCR was assigned both to the spike region to which the TCR was reactive and to a CD4 or CD8 class. Log10-transformed breadth and depth values were compared by one-way ANOVA with Sidak's multiple comparisons tests. As stored in TCRdb, this immuneACCESS dataset retains in-frame rearrangements with V and J assigned. A fraction of the clones does not appear; measured against another copy, unresolved V genes explain less than half of the discrepancy, and the remainder lacks a known reason. V and J calls and clone size come straight from that table; D and trimming were deduced from the DNA. Within this sample are some 96,000 clones, with about 87% of them counted one time only. Together, the top ten hold 1.8% of the sample.

The germline V gene sets CDR1 to MNHEY and CDR2 to SVGEGT. The CDR3 covers 14 residues, taking in both the cysteine and the phenylalanine. Just the 42-base CDR3 DNA is kept, in frame starting at base 1. At the junction V is shortened by 0 bases and J by 8 bases; bases outside the gene matches: 6. The sequenced sample was peripheral blood, obtained on day 0 of AZD1222 vaccination. The chain is encoded by TRBV6-2 or TRBV6-3 joined to TRBJ1-2, and 7 junctional nucleotides match TRBD1. The receptor comes from an adult in good health. The CDR3 reads as follows: CASSYSGQRRGYTF. In nucleotide form, the sequence is TGTGCCAGCAGTTACTCGGGACAGCGGCGGGGCTACACCTTC.